The 10 T cell receptor beta chains in this list originate from one sample, sequenced in a study of cytomegalovirus exposure and HLA in healthy donors. PCR used 60 Vbeta primers and 13 Jbeta primers. TCRdb's table, derived via immunoSEQ multiplex PCR, lists solely in-frame clones and lacks some. This sample has some 130,000 clones; about 72% occur once, and the top ten carry over 1.2%. What was sequenced was PBMCs. These receptors came from a female donor in good health and CMV-seronegative.

Turning to this clone: The same CDR3 also results from other DNA sequences found in this sample. The J gene is TRBJ2-7, the V gene TRBV11-2; a possible D gene is TRBD1 (6 bases). The CDR3 covers 13 residues. Germline lookup yields CDR1 SGHAT and CDR2 FQNNGV. Trimming removed 1 base from V and 4 bases from J, with 8 bases in between. The CDR3 protein is CASSLAGAYEQYF. The CDR3 region has the DNA TGTGCCAGCAGCTTAGCAGGGGCTTACGAGCAGTACTTC.

The chain employs TRBV7-2 and TRBJ2-7; 7 bases match TRBD2. Trimming took 3 bases from V and 9 from J; bases not matched to a gene: 5. Per germline, CDR1 SGHTA and CDR2 FQGNSA. The CDR3 covers 12 residues. CDR3 in amino acids: CASSFPGLRQYF. CDR3 DNA: TGTGCCAGCAGCTTCCCGGGACTACGGCAGTACTTC.

The chain is built from TRBV9 and TRBJ2-7; no firm D call. V was pared by 6 bases and J by 4 bases, with 17 bases between. Germline V lookup: CDR1 SGDLS, CDR2 YYNGEE. The CDR3 has 14 amino acids. This CDR3 is CASTKQPFSYEQYF. The CDR3 DNA reads as TGTGCCAGCACCAAACAGCCATTCAGTTACGAGCAGTACTTC. The full variable domain, with the rest looked up from reference TRBV9 and TRBJ2-7, is DSGVTQTPKHLITATGQRVTLRCSPRSGDLSVYWYQQSLDQGLQFLIQYYNGEERAKGNILERFSAQQFPDLHSELNLSSLELGDSALYFCASTKQPFSYEQYFGPGTRLTVT.

This clone has only one observation. The chain recombines TRBV14 with TRBJ2-1; 9 bases are shared with TRBD2. Trimming at V came to 3 bases and at J to 3 bases, leaving 3 bases not matched to a gene. The CDR3 runs 15 residues. The germline V gene encodes CDR1 SGHDN and CDR2 FVKESK. CDR3 nucleotides: TGTGCCAGCAGCCAGCAGACTAGCGGCTACAATGAGCAGTTCTTC. It specifies CASSQQTSGYNEQFF.

The V gene is TRBV27, the J gene TRBJ2-7; possibly TRBD2 for D (7 bases). The CDR3 is made up of 14 amino acids. V dropped 3 bases and J dropped 3 bases, with 12 bases sitting between them. Looked up from germline, CDR1 is MNHEY and CDR2 is SMNVEV (reference sequence). The CDR3 is CASSLGGANYEQYF. The CDR3 DNA reads as TGTGCCAGCAGTTTGGGGGGGGCGAACTACGAGCAGTACTTC.

The table lists this clone with a count of one. This sequence joins TRBV28 and TRBJ2-7; D may be TRBD2 (6 bases). CDR3 size: 18 residues. V shed 2 bases and J shed 7 bases, with 27 bases lying between them. Per the germline V gene, CDR1 is MDHEN and CDR2 is SYDVKM. CDR3 in amino acids: CASSLRSETGGTVGEQYF. The DNA of the CDR3 is TGTGCCAGCAGTTTACGATCTGAAACCGGAGGGACCGTCGGGGAGCAGTACTTC.

V and J are TRBV19 and TRBJ2-1; TRBD1 is a possible D gene (5 bases). Germline V gives CDR1 LNHDA, CDR2 SQIVND (reference sequence). V lost 5 bases to trimming and J lost 6 bases, with 17 bases between them. This CDR3 comprises 15 residues. Here the CDR3 DNA reads TGTGCCAGTAGTTTATTCGACAGTTTCCTCAATGAGCAGTTCTTC. This translates into CASSLFDSFLNEQFF.

CDR3 protein: CSTRDTISYGYTF. The CDR3 coding sequence is TGCAGCACCCGGGACACCATCTCCTATGGCTACACCTTC. This chain links TRBV29-1 with TRBJ1-2; possibly TRBD1 for D (6 bases). This CDR3 is built from 13 residues. CDR1 is SQVTM and CDR2 is ANQGSEA in the germline V gene. Trimming took off 8 bases at V and 4 bases at J, with 17 bases between the two ends.

The chain carries TRBV5-6 and TRBJ1-3; D ambiguous. Per the germline V gene, CDR1 is SGHDT and CDR2 is YYEEEE. This CDR3 is 16 amino acids long. Between the trimmed V and J ends, which lost 1 base and 0 bases, there was a span of 11 bases. The CDR3 sequence is CASSLIGLRSGNTIYF. For the CDR3, the DNA is TGTGCCAGCAGCTTGATCGGTCTTCGCTCTGGAAACACCATATATTTT. Variable domain in full (rest from reference TRBV5-6 and TRBJ1-3): DAGVTQSPTHLIKTRGQQVTLRCSPKSGHDTVSWYQQALGQGPQFIFQYYEEEERQRGNFPDRFSGHQFPNYSSELNVNALLLGDSALYLCASSLIGLRSGNTIYFGEGSWLTVV.

The rearrangement links TRBV11-2 to TRBJ2-7; D ambiguous. The CDR3 has 12 amino acids. Germline CDR1 SGHAT, CDR2 FQNNGV. Deletions cut 3 bases from V and 3 bases from J, with 6 bases between. CDR3 sequence (DNA): TGTGCCAGCAGCTTGTCTTTCTACGAGCAGTACTTC. Amino acids: CASSLSFYEQYF.